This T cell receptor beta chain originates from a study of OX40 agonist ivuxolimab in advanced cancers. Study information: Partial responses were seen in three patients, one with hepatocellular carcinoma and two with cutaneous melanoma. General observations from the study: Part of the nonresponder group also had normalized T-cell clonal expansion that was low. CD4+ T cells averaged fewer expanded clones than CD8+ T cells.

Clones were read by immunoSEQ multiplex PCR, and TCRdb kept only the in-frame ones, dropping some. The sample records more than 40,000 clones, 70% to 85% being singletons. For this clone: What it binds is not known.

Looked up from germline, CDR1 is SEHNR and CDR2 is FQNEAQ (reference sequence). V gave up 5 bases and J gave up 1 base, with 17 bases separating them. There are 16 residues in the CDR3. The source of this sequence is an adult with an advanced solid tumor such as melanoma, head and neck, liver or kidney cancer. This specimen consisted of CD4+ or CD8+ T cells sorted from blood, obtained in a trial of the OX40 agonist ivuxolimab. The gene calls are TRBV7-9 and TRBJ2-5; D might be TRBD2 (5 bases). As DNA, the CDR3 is TGTGCCAGCAGCCCGGATTTAGCGATACGCCAAGAGACCCAGTACTTC. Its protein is CASSPDLAIRQETQYF.